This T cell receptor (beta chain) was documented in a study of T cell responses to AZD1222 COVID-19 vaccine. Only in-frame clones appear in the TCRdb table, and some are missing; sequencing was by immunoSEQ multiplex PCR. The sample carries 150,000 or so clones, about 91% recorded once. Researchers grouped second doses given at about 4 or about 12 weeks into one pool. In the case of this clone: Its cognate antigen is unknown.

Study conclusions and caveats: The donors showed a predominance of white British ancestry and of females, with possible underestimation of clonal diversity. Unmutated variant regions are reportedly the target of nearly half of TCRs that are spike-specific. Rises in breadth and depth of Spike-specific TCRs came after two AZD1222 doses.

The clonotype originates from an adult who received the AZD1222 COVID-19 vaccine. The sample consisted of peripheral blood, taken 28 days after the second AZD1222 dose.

The CDR3: CASSITDRSNQPQHF. CDR3 bases: TGTGCCAGTAGTATTACCGACAGGAGCAATCAGCCCCAGCATTTT. The chain carries TRBV19 and TRBJ1-5; tentatively, D is TRBD1 (6 bases). V shed 3 bases and J shed 1 base, with 10 bases lying between them. CDR3 size: 15 residues. The V gene's germline CDR1 is LNHDA and CDR2 SQIVND (reference sequence).